Described below is a single T cell receptor (beta chain) sequence and its context. Looked up from germline, CDR1 is SGHAT and CDR2 is FQNNGV. This CDR3 comprises 14 residues. The V end was cut by 4 bases, the J end by 2 bases, with 12 bases between. Individuals aged roughly 18 to 90 years were recruited from 24 US areas. Participant reports of clinical history set cohort assignment. The data stem from a study of blood T cell repertoires in COVID-19. As processed by the authors: Using reference gene primer amplification, nucleated cell counts were estimated. Generated by immunoSEQ multiplex PCR, the TCRdb table keeps only in-frame clones and is missing some. V, J and clone size were drawn from that table, and D and trimming were deduced from the DNA. The sample records over 350,000 clones, 87% being singletons.

The chain combines TRBV11-2 with TRBJ2-7; D unresolved. The sequencing input was PBMCs or T cells enriched from blood (not recorded which). The clonotype comes from a woman aged 18-29 years with acute COVID-19. For the CDR3, the DNA is TGTGCCAGCAGCTCGGCAGGTTCTACCTACGAGCAGTACTTC. Protein sequence: CASSSAGSTYEQYF.